The rows below give T cell receptor beta chains drawn from one sample of a study of T cells in Graves' hyperthyroidism and ophthalmopathy. TCRdb fed the multiplex PCR reads into MiXCR, producing one record per CDR3 protein. This table holds some 770,000 distinct CDR3 sequences, around 17% found once. The sample consisted of blood. Receptor source: a man between 18 and 35 years old with Graves' hyperthyroidism. CDR3s include the opening cysteine and the closing phenylalanine or tryptophan. The order of the fields is J gene, clone size, D gene, V gene, CDR3 DNA, CDR3 protein. D genes are given only for firm matches. Rows may omit the clone size; those that give it use once, few, many or a size class.

J: TRBJ2-1
size: .
D: .
V: TRBV2
DNA: TGTGCCAGCGCGGACACGTCCAACAATGAGCAGTTCTTC
CDR3: CASADTSNNEQFF

J: TRBJ2-7
size: many
D: .
V: TRBV12-3/TRBV12-4
DNA: TGTGCCAGCAGTCCCTTAACCGGCCGCCCTGTGTGGAACGAGCAGTACTTC
CDR3: CASSPLTGRPVWNEQYF

J: TRBJ2-7
size: .
D: TRBD1
V: TRBV5-5
DNA: TGTGCCAGCAGCCAGAACCCATCCGGGACAGGGGGCTTCTACGAGCAGTACTTC
CDR3: CASSQNPSGTGGFYEQYF

J: TRBJ2-5
size: many
D: TRBD2
V: TRBV7-3
DNA: TGTGCCAGCAGCCAGTTTGCGGGAGCCGATGAGACCCAGTACTTC
CDR3: CASSQFAGADETQYF

J: TRBJ2-3
size: many
D: .
V: TRBV7-2
DNA: TGTGCCAGCAGCTTAGATACGGGAGGCACAGATACGCAGTATTTT
CDR3: CASSLDTGGTDTQYF

J: TRBJ1-5
size: many
D: .
V: TRBV6-1
DNA: TGTGCCAGCAGTGCGTTCAGGGCGAGCAATCAGCCCCAGCATTTT
CDR3: CASSAFRASNQPQHF

J: TRBJ1-4
size: .
D: .
V: TRBV7-9
DNA: TGTGCCAGCAGCTTAACGAGGACAGAACCCTATAATGAAAGACTGTTTTTT
CDR3: CASSLTRTEPYNERLFF

J: TRBJ2-3
size: few
D: .
V: TRBV30
DNA: TGTGCCTGGGCCGGGACTAGCACAGATACGCAGTATTTT
CDR3: CAWAGTSTDTQYF

J: TRBJ1-5
size: many
D: TRBD1
V: TRBV6-2/TRBV6-3
DNA: TGTGCCAGCAGAGGGGGCCGGCGCAATCAGCCCCAGCATTTT
CDR3: CASRGGRRNQPQHF

J: TRBJ2-1
size: few
D: .
V: TRBV9
DNA: TGTGCCAGCAGCCCCCAAGATACCTACAATGAGCAGTTCTTC
CDR3: CASSPQDTYNEQFF

J: TRBJ2-6
size: few
D: TRBD1
V: TRBV12-3/TRBV12-4
DNA: TGTGCCAGCAGTCCAACGACAGGGAACTCTGGGGCCAACGTCCTGACTTTC
CDR3: CASSPTTGNSGANVLTF

J: TRBJ2-1
size: many
D: TRBD2
V: TRBV11-1
DNA: TGTGCCAGCAGCTTAGATAGCGGGAGCTACAATGAGCAGTTCTTC
CDR3: CASSLDSGSYNEQFF

J: TRBJ1-6
size: .
D: .
V: TRBV5-1
DNA: TGCGCCAGCAGCTTGGCCATGCCCAATTCACCCCTCCACTTT
CDR3: CASSLAMPNSPLHF

J: TRBJ2-5
size: many
D: TRBD2
V: TRBV7-9
DNA: TGTGCCAGCAGCTTAGCGAGGGGACTAGCGGGAGATATGGAGACCCAGTACTTC
CDR3: CASSLARGLAGDMETQYF

J: TRBJ2-7
size: .
D: .
V: TRBV27
DNA: TGTGCCAGCAGTTTAGTGGGGGGAGAAAAGTCCTACGAGCAGTACTTC
CDR3: CASSLVGGEKSYEQYF

J: TRBJ1-1
size: few
D: .
V: TRBV20-1
DNA: TGCAGGGGGGGTAACACTGAAGCTTTCTTT
CDR3: CRGGNTEAFF

J: TRBJ2-7
size: many
D: TRBD2
V: TRBV2
DNA: TGTGCCAGCAGCCCGGGACTAACTAATACCTACGAGCAGTACTTC
CDR3: CASSPGLTNTYEQYF

J: TRBJ2-7
size: many
D: .
V: TRBV2
DNA: TGTGCCAGCAGTGGGAAGGGTTACGAGCAGTACTTC
CDR3: CASSGKGYEQYF

J: TRBJ1-1
size: .
D: TRBD1
V: TRBV12-3/TRBV12-4
DNA: TGTGCCGGCAGTCCAGGACAGGGGGACACTGAAGCTTTCTTC
CDR3: CAGSPGQGDTEAFF

J: TRBJ1-5
size: many
D: TRBD1
V: TRBV20-1
DNA: TGCAGTGCTGGACAGGGTCAACAGCCCCAGCATTTT
CDR3: CSAGQGQQPQHF

J: TRBJ2-7
size: many
D: TRBD1
V: TRBV28
DNA: TGTGCCAGCAGTTTAAGGACAGGGCTAGAGCAGTACTTC
CDR3: CASSLRTGLEQYF

J: TRBJ2-1
size: .
D: TRBD2
V: TRBV5-1
DNA: TGCGCCAGCAGCTTGTGGACCACTAGCGGGAGGTACAATGAGCAGTTCTTC
CDR3: CASSLWTTSGRYNEQFF

J: TRBJ2-3
size: .
D: TRBD2
V: TRBV15
DNA: TGTGCCACCACCGGGACTAGCGGAGATACGCAGTATTTT
CDR3: CATTGTSGDTQYF

J: TRBJ1-1
size: many
D: TRBD1
V: TRBV11-3
DNA: TGTGCCAGCAGCCCCGAACAGGGGCCCACTGAAGCTTTCTTT
CDR3: CASSPEQGPTEAFF

J: TRBJ1-2
size: .
D: .
V: TRBV20-1
DNA: TGCAGTGCTAGAGACAGATTCACCTATGGCTACACCTTC
CDR3: CSARDRFTYGYTF

J: TRBJ2-7
size: many
D: .
V: TRBV28
DNA: TGTGCCAGCAGTTTCGGCCTAGCGAACGGGAATTACGAGCAGTACTTC
CDR3: CASSFGLANGNYEQYF

J: TRBJ2-1
size: many
D: .
V: TRBV3-1
DNA: TGTGCCAGCAGCTTCCGCGGTGGGACCCCCTACAATGAGCAGTTCTTC
CDR3: CASSFRGGTPYNEQFF

J: TRBJ2-7
size: many
D: .
V: TRBV20-1
DNA: TGCAGCGCACCGGGAAAAGTCTACGAGCAGTACTTC
CDR3: CSAPGKVYEQYF

J: TRBJ2-7
size: .
D: TRBD1
V: TRBV5-4
DNA: TGTGCCAGCAGCCGAAGGCAGGGGGACACCTACGAGCAGTACTTC
CDR3: CASSRRQGDTYEQYF

J: TRBJ2-5
size: many
D: .
V: TRBV28
DNA: TGTGCCAGCAGTTTGGAGTCCCGTGAGACCCAGTACTTC
CDR3: CASSLESRETQYF

J: TRBJ1-5
size: .
D: TRBD1
V: TRBV30
DNA: TGTGCCTGGAGTTCCGGGACAGGGGTGTACCAGCCCCAGCATTTT
CDR3: CAWSSGTGVYQPQHF

J: TRBJ2-7
size: .
D: TRBD2
V: TRBV6-2/TRBV6-3
DNA: TGTGCCAGCAGTTCGACTAGCGGGGCCACCTACGAGCAGTACTTC
CDR3: CASSSTSGATYEQYF

J: TRBJ1-2
size: .
D: .
V: TRBV6-1
DNA: TGTGCCAGCAGTGAAGCGGGGTCGGGCTACACCTTC
CDR3: CASSEAGSGYTF

J: TRBJ2-1
size: .
D: TRBD2
V: TRBV7-2
DNA: TGTGCCAGCAGCTCGGGACTAGCGGGCAGCAATGAGCAGTTCTTC
CDR3: CASSSGLAGSNEQFF

J: TRBJ2-3
size: many
D: .
V: TRBV29-1
DNA: TGCAGCGGAGGGGTGGGAGATACGCAGTATTTT
CDR3: CSGGVGDTQYF

J: TRBJ2-7
size: many
D: TRBD2
V: TRBV20-1
DNA: TGCAGTGCTTCCGCGAGCGGGAGGGCCCACGAGCAGTACTTC
CDR3: CSASASGRAHEQYF

J: TRBJ2-3
size: .
D: .
V: TRBV25-1
DNA: TGTGCCAGCAGTGATTTGGCCGGCGAGGGGAGCACAGATACGCAGTATTTT
CDR3: CASSDLAGEGSTDTQYF

J: TRBJ1-2
size: many
D: .
V: TRBV12-3/TRBV12-4
DNA: TGTGCCAGCAGCCCAAGACCCGAGTCGGACTATGGCTACACCTTC
CDR3: CASSPRPESDYGYTF

J: TRBJ2-3
size: .
D: .
V: TRBV7-9
DNA: TGTGCCAGCAGCCCGAAGGGACTTAACACAGATACGCAGTATTTT
CDR3: CASSPKGLNTDTQYF

J: TRBJ2-7
size: .
D: TRBD2
V: TRBV14
DNA: TGTGCCAGCAGCCACCTCGGGACGGGAGGCTACGAGCAGTACTTC
CDR3: CASSHLGTGGYEQYF

J: TRBJ2-7
size: many
D: .
V: TRBV11-1
DNA: TGTGCCAGCAGCTTAACTCAGGGATCGCTCTACGAGCAGTACTTC
CDR3: CASSLTQGSLYEQYF

J: TRBJ2-1
size: .
D: .
V: TRBV7-9
DNA: TGTGCCAGCAGCCAGCACGGACAGCACTACGTGAATGAGCAGTTCTTC
CDR3: CASSQHGQHYVNEQFF

J: TRBJ2-1
size: .
D: TRBD2
V: TRBV7-6
DNA: TGTGCCAGCAGCTTAGGTGTTGGGACTAGAGAGTACAATGAGCAGTTCTTC
CDR3: CASSLGVGTREYNEQFF

J: TRBJ2-2
size: .
D: .
V: TRBV3-1
DNA: TGTGCCAGCAGTTTCCTCGGGCTAGGTCCCGGGGAGCTGTTTTTT
CDR3: CASSFLGLGPGELFF

J: TRBJ2-1
size: .
D: .
V: TRBV7-3
DNA: TGTGCCAGCAGCTTATTAGGATCGTTGGGTGAGCAGTTCTTC
CDR3: CASSLLGSLGEQFF

J: TRBJ2-7
size: many
D: TRBD1
V: TRBV18
DNA: TGTGCCAGCTCACCAGGGACAGGGCAAACCTACGAGCAGTACTTC
CDR3: CASSPGTGQTYEQYF

J: TRBJ1-4
size: .
D: TRBD1
V: TRBV7-2
DNA: TGTGCCAGCAGCCCCGGGGGGACAGGGATTGAAAAACTGTTTTTT
CDR3: CASSPGGTGIEKLFF

J: TRBJ2-5
size: few
D: TRBD2
V: TRBV20-1
DNA: TGCAGTGCTTCCTTTGGGACTACCCAAGAGACCCAGTACTTC
CDR3: CSASFGTTQETQYF

J: TRBJ2-5
size: .
D: TRBD2
V: TRBV5-6
DNA: TGTGCCAGCAGCTTAACACTAGCGGGAGGTATTGTTGAGACCCAGTACTTC
CDR3: CASSLTLAGGIVETQYF

J: TRBJ2-1
size: many
D: TRBD1
V: TRBV27
DNA: TGTGCCAGCAGTAAGTCGACAGGGGTATACAATGAGCAGTTCTTC
CDR3: CASSKSTGVYNEQFF

J: TRBJ2-3
size: few
D: TRBD2
V: TRBV5-4
DNA: TGTGCCAGCAGCTTGAAGCGAGCGGGAGGGGATACGCAGTATTTT
CDR3: CASSLKRAGGDTQYF

J: TRBJ2-7
size: many
D: .
V: TRBV18
DNA: TGTGCCAGCTCACCAGGGATCCACTACGAGCAGTACTTC
CDR3: CASSPGIHYEQYF